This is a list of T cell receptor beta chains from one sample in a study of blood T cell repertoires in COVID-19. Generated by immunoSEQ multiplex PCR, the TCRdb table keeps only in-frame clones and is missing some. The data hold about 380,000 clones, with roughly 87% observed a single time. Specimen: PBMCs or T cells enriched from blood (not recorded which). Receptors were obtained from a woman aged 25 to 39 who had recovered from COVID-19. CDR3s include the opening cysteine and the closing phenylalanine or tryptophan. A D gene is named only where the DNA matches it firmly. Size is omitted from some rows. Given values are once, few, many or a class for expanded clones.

DNA: TGTGCCAGCAGTGGGGCCAGGGCCAATCAGCCCCAGCATTTT
CDR3: CASSGARANQPQHF
D: NA
size: once
V: TRBV2
J: TRBJ1-5

DNA: TGTGCCTGGAGTCGGGGACAGAGAGCAACTAATGAAAAACTGTTTTTT
CDR3: CAWSRGQRATNEKLFF
D: TRBD1
size: NA
V: TRBV30
J: TRBJ1-4

DNA: TGCAGCGTTGTAAGGGGAAACTACGAGCAGTACTTC
CDR3: CSVVRGNYEQYF
D: NA
size: NA
V: TRBV29-1
J: TRBJ2-7

DNA: TGTGCCAGCTCACCAACCACACAGGGAAGAGAGCAGTACTTC
CDR3: CASSPTTQGREQYF
D: NA
size: NA
V: TRBV18
J: TRBJ2-7

DNA: TGTGCCAGCAGCTTTAGCGGGAATGTTTTGGGAGAGACCCAGTACTTC
CDR3: CASSFSGNVLGETQYF
D: TRBD2
size: once
V: TRBV7-9
J: TRBJ2-5

DNA: TGTGCCAGCAGTCTCGATCCAGACAATGAGCAGTTCTTC
CDR3: CASSLDPDNEQFF
D: NA
size: NA
V: TRBV6-5
J: TRBJ2-1

DNA: TGTGCCAGCAGCCAAAACGGAGGGCGGACCAATCAGCCCCAGCATTTT
CDR3: CASSQNGGRTNQPQHF
D: NA
size: NA
V: TRBV3-1/TRBV3-2
J: TRBJ1-5

DNA: TGTGCCAGCTCACCACAGAATAGCGGGCTTACCGGGGAGCTGTTTTTT
CDR3: CASSPQNSGLTGELFF
D: TRBD2
size: once
V: TRBV18
J: TRBJ2-2

DNA: TGTGCCAGTAGTATCACAGGGGGCCAGGGCTATGGCTACACCTTC
CDR3: CASSITGGQGYGYTF
D: TRBD1
size: NA
V: TRBV19
J: TRBJ1-2

DNA: TGTGCCAGCAGCCCCCCCGGGACAGGGAATCAGCCCCAGCATTTT
CDR3: CASSPPGTGNQPQHF
D: TRBD1
size: NA
V: TRBV7-8
J: TRBJ1-5

DNA: TGTGCCAGCGGCTCCAGGCCGGGCGGGACCTACGAGCAGTACTTC
CDR3: CASGSRPGGTYEQYF
D: NA
size: NA
V: TRBV28
J: TRBJ2-7

DNA: TGTGCCAGCAGCGTCCCGGGACAGTCGCTTCTAAGGTATGGCTACACCTTC
CDR3: CASSVPGQSLLRYGYTF
D: TRBD1
size: NA
V: TRBV9
J: TRBJ1-2

DNA: TGTGCCAGCAGCCCCGGGACAGACCACACTAGCAATCAGCCCCAGCATTTT
CDR3: CASSPGTDHTSNQPQHF
D: TRBD1
size: NA
V: TRBV2
J: TRBJ1-5

DNA: TGTGCCAGCAGCTCGACAGGGGGCTATGGCTACACCTTC
CDR3: CASSSTGGYGYTF
D: TRBD1
size: NA
V: TRBV5-6
J: TRBJ1-2

DNA: TGTGCCAGTAGTATAACAGCAGGGGGACAGTATGGCTACACCTTC
CDR3: CASSITAGGQYGYTF
D: TRBD1
size: NA
V: TRBV19
J: TRBJ1-2

DNA: TGTGCCAGCAGCCAAGACCCCCGAGCCAGCGGGAGGGAGTATTTT
CDR3: CASSQDPRASGREYF
D: TRBD2
size: NA
V: TRBV3-1/TRBV3-2
J: TRBJ2-3

DNA: TGTGCCAGCTCACCACCTACTGACAGGGCTGAAGCTTTCTTT
CDR3: CASSPPTDRAEAFF
D: TRBD1
size: NA
V: TRBV18
J: TRBJ1-1

DNA: TGTGCCAGCAGCCGTGCGGGTGGAATATCCGGGGAGCTGTTTTTT
CDR3: CASSRAGGISGELFF
D: NA
size: NA
V: TRBV5-5
J: TRBJ2-2

DNA: TGTGCCAGCAGCCAAGACGGCGGGGCTGCCCAAGCTTTCTTT
CDR3: CASSQDGGAAQAFF
D: NA
size: NA
V: TRBV3-1/TRBV3-2
J: TRBJ1-1

DNA: TGCGCCAGCAGCCAAGAAGAGACAGGGAAGAATCAGCCCCAGCATTTT
CDR3: CASSQEETGKNQPQHF
D: TRBD1
size: NA
V: TRBV4-1
J: TRBJ1-5

DNA: TGCAGCGTTGGCCGGGACTATGGCTACACCTTC
CDR3: CSVGRDYGYTF
D: NA
size: once
V: TRBV29-1
J: TRBJ1-2

DNA: TGCAGTGCTAGTAATTCGGGAGACGAGCAGTACTTC
CDR3: CSASNSGDEQYF
D: NA
size: NA
V: TRBV20-1
J: TRBJ2-7

DNA: TGTGCCAGCAGTCCGTTCTTGACTGAAGCTTTCTTT
CDR3: CASSPFLTEAFF
D: NA
size: NA
V: TRBV12-3/TRBV12-4
J: TRBJ1-1

DNA: TGTGCCAGCAGTTTGACTTTAGATACTAGCGGGGAGCTGTTTTTT
CDR3: CASSLTLDTSGELFF
D: NA
size: NA
V: TRBV6-5
J: TRBJ2-2

DNA: TGTGCCAGCAGCGTAGATTCCGGGAGATACGACGAGCAGTACTTC
CDR3: CASSVDSGRYDEQYF
D: NA
size: NA
V: TRBV9
J: TRBJ2-7

DNA: TGTGCCAGCAGCCCTATTGGGACAGGCATCAACTTC
CDR3: CASSPIGTGINF
D: TRBD1
size: NA
V: TRBV28
J: TRBJ2-7

DNA: TGTGCCAGCAGTTTGCGGGAGTCGGGTGAGCAGTTCTTC
CDR3: CASSLRESGEQFF
D: TRBD2
size: NA
V: TRBV27
J: TRBJ2-1

DNA: TGTGCCAGTAGCTCTCAGGCAGGGCAGACCCAAGAGACCCAGTACTTC
CDR3: CASSSQAGQTQETQYF
D: NA
size: once
V: TRBV19
J: TRBJ2-5

DNA: TGTGCCATCAGTGATTACAGGGGGGATCAGCCCCAGCATTTT
CDR3: CAISDYRGDQPQHF
D: TRBD1
size: NA
V: TRBV10-3
J: TRBJ1-5

DNA: TGTGCCAGCAGCTCAAACGTTCAGGTTGGAAACACCATATATTTT
CDR3: CASSSNVQVGNTIYF
D: NA
size: NA
V: TRBV11-2
J: TRBJ1-3

DNA: TGTGCCAGCAGTGATGGACCGGGAGGGACTGAAGCTTTCTTT
CDR3: CASSDGPGGTEAFF
D: NA
size: once
V: TRBV6-1
J: TRBJ1-1

DNA: TGTGCCAGCAGCCAAGCCAGCGGGAGTGATGAGCAGTTCTTC
CDR3: CASSQASGSDEQFF
D: TRBD2
size: NA
V: TRBV4-2
J: TRBJ2-1

DNA: TGTGCCAGCAGCCCCGGGACAGGCTACGAGCAGTACTTC
CDR3: CASSPGTGYEQYF
D: TRBD1
size: once
V: TRBV3-1/TRBV3-2
J: TRBJ2-7

DNA: TGCGCCAGCAGCTTGCGGGACAGGGGTTTATCCGGGGAGCTGTTTTTT
CDR3: CASSLRDRGLSGELFF
D: TRBD1
size: few
V: TRBV5-1
J: TRBJ2-2

DNA: TGTGCCAGCAGCCCGCGGACAGGGAGCTATGGCTACACCTTC
CDR3: CASSPRTGSYGYTF
D: TRBD1
size: NA
V: TRBV3-1/TRBV3-2
J: TRBJ1-2

DNA: TGTGCCAGCAGTTTAGCTACACTCGGACTAGCGAACGGCTACGAGCAGTACTTC
CDR3: CASSLATLGLANGYEQYF
D: TRBD2
size: once
V: TRBV27
J: TRBJ2-7

DNA: TGTGCTAGTGGTTTGTTGGGACAGGTTCGTGGCTACACCTTC
CDR3: CASGLLGQVRGYTF
D: TRBD1
size: NA
V: TRBV12-5
J: TRBJ1-2

DNA: TGCAGCGTTACCCCCAGGGTAGTATCGGAGACCCAGTACTTC
CDR3: CSVTPRVVSETQYF
D: NA
size: NA
V: TRBV29-1
J: TRBJ2-5

DNA: TGTGCCAGCAGCCAAGATATATTCCTTAACACCGGGGAGCTGTTTTTT
CDR3: CASSQDIFLNTGELFF
D: NA
size: NA
V: TRBV4-2
J: TRBJ2-2

DNA: TGTGCCAGCAGCCAAGATTGGAAAGGAGCAGGAAACACCATATATTTT
CDR3: CASSQDWKGAGNTIYF
D: NA
size: NA
V: TRBV14
J: TRBJ1-3

DNA: TGTGCCAGCAGTACAGATTCGACGTGGGCTTTTGCCGAGCAGTACTTC
CDR3: CASSTDSTWAFAEQYF
D: NA
size: NA
V: TRBV6-2/TRBV6-3
J: TRBJ2-7

DNA: TGTGCCACCAGTGATAGCCAGAAGGAGGGTCAGCCCCAGCATTTT
CDR3: CATSDSQKEGQPQHF
D: NA
size: NA
V: TRBV24-1
J: TRBJ1-5

DNA: TGTGCCAGTAGTATAGGTGTCGACATTTTGCCTCAGCCCCAGCATTTT
CDR3: CASSIGVDILPQPQHF
D: NA
size: NA
V: TRBV19
J: TRBJ1-5

DNA: TGCGCCATTCCCGGGACTAAAACCTACGAGCAGTACTTC
CDR3: CAIPGTKTYEQYF
D: TRBD2
size: NA
V: TRBV10-1
J: TRBJ2-7

DNA: TGTGCCAGCAGCCCAGGGGGGACAGGGAACTATGGCTACACCTTC
CDR3: CASSPGGTGNYGYTF
D: TRBD1
size: NA
V: TRBV9
J: TRBJ1-2

DNA: TGTGCCAGCAGTCTCCTACGCGGACAGGGTTTCGTTGCTGAAGCTTTCTTT
CDR3: CASSLLRGQGFVAEAFF
D: TRBD1
size: NA
V: TRBV28
J: TRBJ1-1

DNA: TGTGCCAGCAGCTTAAATGGGGGGGGGCCACGCTCTGGAAACACCATATATTTT
CDR3: CASSLNGGGPRSGNTIYF
D: NA
size: NA
V: TRBV7-6
J: TRBJ1-3

DNA: TGTGCCAGCAGCTTCGGGGGGGCCCGTGGTGGCAATGAGCAGTTCTTC
CDR3: CASSFGGARGGNEQFF
D: TRBD2
size: NA
V: TRBV7-9
J: TRBJ2-1